This TCR beta chain was captured in a study of radiotherapy plus CTLA-4 blockade in lung cancer. About this clone itself: Its antigen is unknown.

Those with chemo-refractory metastatic non-small-cell lung cancer were treated with focal radiation combined with CTLA-4 blockade using ipilimumab. Notes on the study in general: TCR clones of tumor origin grew in blood after radiotherapy plus ipilimumab.

Sequencing used immunoSEQ multiplex PCR; TCRdb keeps in-frame clones, though not all of them. Of about 98,000 clones in the sample, more than 75% are singletons; the top ten hold nearly 3.5%. This CDR3 comprises 16 residues. V was clipped by 3 bases and J by 4 bases; unmatched bases: 11. Germline V CDR1 and CDR2: MDHEN, SYDVKM. The sample here was peripheral blood, taken from a patient treated with radiotherapy plus ipilimumab. The receptor was isolated from a human donor with non-small cell lung cancer who had a partial response to radiotherapy plus ipilimumab. The V and J genes are TRBV28 and TRBJ2-7, with TRBD2 identical over 8 bases. In DNA form, the CDR3 reads TGTGCCAGCAGTTTTAGTCTAGCGGGCCTTACTTACGAGCAGTACTTC. As protein: CASSFSLAGLTYEQYF.